This T cell receptor beta chain stems from a study of T-cell reconstitution after alpha-beta-depleted transplantation in children. Points from the study as a whole: Surviving recipient T cells and intrathymic progenitors accounted for some patients' high TCRbeta diversity at day 60. Diversity and T-cell counts at one year after transplant derived mostly from new T cells. There were reportedly several hundred expanded graft clones from which alpha-beta T cells came about two months after transplant.

CDR3 length equals 14 residues. The germline V gene encodes CDR1 SGHNT and CDR2 YYREEE (reference sequence). This clonotype was counted at least ten times. Its antigen is currently unknown. A junction end diverges from the germline sequence, so it may reflect a read error. For TCRbeta, the library was prepared with unique molecular identifiers. Each CDR3 protein gets one entry after TCRdb re-called the PCR reads with MiXCR. The sample yields fewer than 550,000 distinct CDR3 sequences, around 16% seen once. Sequenced here: PBMCs, mostly from graft donor cells, sampled 360 days after TCRalphabeta/CD19-depleted stem cell transplant. This TCR came from a boy younger than two who had a stem cell transplant for Wiskott-Aldrich syndrome, so the T cells may come from the graft donor. This sequence joins TRBV5-4 and TRBJ2-5; 11 positions agree with TRBD2. As DNA, the CDR3 is TGCGCCAGCAGCCCCGGACTAGCGGGAGAGACCCAGTACTTC. Translated, it gives CASSPGLAGETQYF.